The clone carrying this T cell receptor (beta chain) has a handful of counts. The antigen is not known. CDR3 length: 16 amino acids. Germline V gene data show CDR1 as LGHNA and CDR2 as YNFKEQ. V dropped 0 bases and J dropped 4 bases, with 15 bases sitting between them. The study reverse transcribed the entire isolated RNA, so it sequenced expressed TCRB transcripts. The assay was immunoSEQ multiplex PCR, and TCRdb's table has in-frame clones only and misses some. Of some 900,000 clones listed, 15% to 20% are singletons. This sample is part of a study of beta chain features in type 1 diabetes. Across the whole study: Healthy donors and patients had similar age, gender and cell yields. Examination of sorted cells across all samples involved about 99 million cells. Study-level results: The influence of HLA type on TCRB rearrangement stayed undetermined. Diminished insertions and augmented deletions at VDJ junctions characterized type 1 diabetes patients.

Source material: naive CD4+ T cells from blood. The chain employs TRBV4-2 and TRBJ1-2; no clear D. The receptor's source is a woman aged 18-35 years in good health. Here the CDR3 DNA reads TGTGCCAGCAGCCAAGATTTCGTAGCAGGAGCCTATGGCTACACCTTC. As protein: CASSQDFVAGAYGYTF.